Listed below are T cell receptor beta chains from one sample, sequenced in a study of control samples from healthy donors and cancer patients. Clones were sequenced by immunoSEQ multiplex PCR, and TCRdb holds only the in-frame ones, with some missing. The sample holds 350,000 to 450,000 clones, over 75% seen once. Sequencing used PBMCs. Receptor source: a man aged 40-49 years with head and neck cancer. Both conserved end residues are part of each CDR3. Fields, in order: J gene, D gene, clone size, V gene, CDR3 DNA, CDR3 protein. A D gene is named only where the DNA matches it firmly. Only some rows state a clone size, as once, few, many or a class for expanded clones.

TRBJ2-6 | - | once | TRBV7-7 | TGTGCTAGCAGCCCCCAAGGGGACGCTGGGGCCAACGTCCTGACTTTC | CASSPQGDAGANVLTF
TRBJ1-5 | - | - | TRBV19 | TGTGCCAGTAGTGGACCCGCGGAGCCCCAGCATTTT | CASSGPAEPQHF
TRBJ1-5 | - | - | TRBV2 | TGTGCCAGCGCGAGACCTTCTTCTAGCAATCAGCCCCAGCATTTT | CASARPSSSNQPQHF
TRBJ2-5 | TRBD2 | - | TRBV7-6 | TGTGCCAGCAGCTTGGGGCTAGCGGTGCGACAAGAGACCCAGTACTTC | CASSLGLAVRQETQYF
TRBJ2-7 | TRBD1 | - | TRBV7-2 | TGTGCCAGCAGCCTCCATGGACAGGGTCCTAACTACGAGCAGTACTTC | CASSLHGQGPNYEQYF
TRBJ1-2 | TRBD1 | - | TRBV10-3 | TGTGCCATCAGTGAAGGCCAGGGGGCAGGCTATGGCTACACCTTC | CAISEGQGAGYGYTF
TRBJ2-7 | - | once | TRBV5-6 | TGTGCCAGCAGCTTGGGAGGGGCCAGCTCCTACGAGCAGTACTTC | CASSLGGASSYEQYF
TRBJ1-5 | - | once | TRBV28 | TGTGCCAGCAGTTTAAGGGGTTCTAATCAGCCCCAGCATTTT | CASSLRGSNQPQHF
TRBJ2-7 | - | - | TRBV18 | TGTGCCAGCTCACCAATAGACGGAAGGGGCAACGAGCAGTACTTC | CASSPIDGRGNEQYF
TRBJ1-1 | - | once | TRBV19 | TGTGCCAGTAGTTCGACATGGGGGAACACTGAAGCTTTCTTT | CASSSTWGNTEAFF
TRBJ2-7 | - | - | TRBV11-2 | TGTGCCACCGCGGACGGGTCCTACGAGCAGTACTTC | CATADGSYEQYF
TRBJ1-3 | - | - | TRBV6-4 | TGTGCCAGCAGCCCGGGGCCTGGAAACACCATATATTTT | CASSPGPGNTIYF
TRBJ2-3 | TRBD2 | - | TRBV5-3 | TGTGCCAGAAGCTTGGAGTCTAGCGGAGCCCGAACCACAGATACGCAGTATTTT | CARSLESSGARTTDTQYF
TRBJ1-3 | - | - | TRBV27 | TGTGCCTCTCGTTCGGGTAACTCTGGAAACACCATATATTTT | CASRSGNSGNTIYF
TRBJ2-7 | - | - | TRBV14 | TGTGCCAGCAGTCGTGGAACGGGACCCTCCTACGAGCAGTACTTC | CASSRGTGPSYEQYF
TRBJ1-2 | TRBD1 | - | TRBV4-1 | TGCGCCAGCAGCCAGACGGCCGGGACAGGGGTTCCAAGTTACACCTTC | CASSQTAGTGVPSYTF
TRBJ1-3 | - | - | TRBV30 | TGTGCCTTCGACCCGACGGCCGGAAACACCATATATTTT | CAFDPTAGNTIYF
TRBJ2-7 | TRBD1 | once | TRBV5-5 | TGTGCCAGCAGTCTGGACAGGGGCAGGACCTACGAGCAGTACTTC | CASSLDRGRTYEQYF
TRBJ2-5 | TRBD2 | - | TRBV7-2 | TGTGCCAGCAGCTTAGTGTTAGCGGGGGGGCCGGACCAAGAGACCCAGTACTTC | CASSLVLAGGPDQETQYF
TRBJ2-1 | - | - | TRBV20-1 | TGCAGTGCAGGAGAAGACTACGAGCAGTTCTTC | CSAGEDYEQFF
TRBJ2-3 | TRBD2 | - | TRBV29-1 | TGCAGCGTTGAGGTGCCTAGCGGGTATATACGCACAGATACGCAGTATTTT | CSVEVPSGYIRTDTQYF
TRBJ2-1 | TRBD2 | - | TRBV19 | TGTGCCAGTAGTACCGGAAGCGGGAGAGGAGGGAATGAGCAGTTCTTC | CASSTGSGRGGNEQFF
TRBJ1-2 | - | - | TRBV5-1 | TGCGCCAGCAGTTCAAACAGGGAGTCTGGCTACACCTTC | CASSSNRESGYTF
TRBJ2-2 | - | - | TRBV7-9 | TGTGCCAGCAGCTTCGGGGAGCTGTTTTTT | CASSFGELFF
TRBJ2-1 | - | once | TRBV7-6 | TGTGCCAGCAGCTTAGCAGCCCTCTCCACCAATGAGCAGTTCTTC | CASSLAALSTNEQFF
TRBJ2-7 | - | - | TRBV5-6 | TGTGCCAGCAGCTTGGCTCACGAGCAGTACTTC | CASSLAHEQYF
TRBJ2-1 | TRBD2 | - | TRBV27 | TGTGCCAGCACCCTACTAGCGGGACAACACAATGAGCAGTTCTTC | CASTLLAGQHNEQFF
TRBJ1-2 | TRBD1 | - | TRBV29-1 | TGCAGCGTCCCTCGGGACAGCTATGGCTACACCTTC | CSVPRDSYGYTF
TRBJ2-1 | TRBD2 | - | TRBV6-1 | TGTGCCAGCAGTGAACTTGCGGGAGGAGGAAACAATGAGCAGTTCTTC | CASSELAGGGNNEQFF
TRBJ2-3 | TRBD2 | - | TRBV6-5 | TGTGCCAGCAGTTATGGGACTAGGTTGGATACGCAGTATTTT | CASSYGTRLDTQYF
TRBJ2-1 | - | - | TRBV24-1 | TGTGCCACCAGTGACCGGAGGGGCAGTGAGCAGTTCTTC | CATSDRRGSEQFF
TRBJ1-5 | - | - | TRBV19 | TGTGCCAGTAGTATCTGGGGAACCGATAGCAATCAGCCCCAGCATTTT | CASSIWGTDSNQPQHF
TRBJ2-1 | TRBD2 | once | TRBV7-3 | TGTGCCAGCAGCTTAATGGGGACTAGCGGCAATGAGCAGTTCTTC | CASSLMGTSGNEQFF
TRBJ1-2 | - | - | TRBV30 | TGTGCCTGGGGGCAGGGGAACTATGGCTACACCTTC | CAWGQGNYGYTF
TRBJ1-4 | TRBD1 | - | TRBV29-1 | TGCAGCGTTGAAGGAGGGGACAGAGAAAAACTGTTTTTT | CSVEGGDREKLFF